The 15 T cell receptor beta chains presented below share a single source sample, sequenced in a study of tumor and adjacent non-tumor tissue in lung cancer. TCRbeta libraries were built with three rounds of nested PCR, modified from ARM-PCR. TCRdb redid the calling of the multiplex PCR reads with MiXCR, one entry per CDR3 protein. The sample has around 100,000 distinct CDR3 sequences; roughly two thirds are singletons. RNA was extracted from bulk tissue without any cell sorting. This non-tumor lung sample came from over 3 cm beyond the tumor edge. Sequenced material: distant non-tumor lung tissue. Receptor source: a young man with non-small cell lung cancer.

Of note for this clonotype: The CDR3 end shows no conserved phenylalanine or tryptophan, and so a read error is likely. The chain recombines TRBV11-2 with TRBJ2-6; D perhaps matches TRBD2 (6 bases). Germline V gene sequence: CDR1 SGHAT, CDR2 FQNNGV. This CDR3 contains 19 residues. CDR3 DNA: TGTCCCAGCAGCCCATGGGGTAGCGGTCCCGGGTCTGGGGCCAACGTCCTGACTATC. Translation: CPSSPWGSGPGSGANVLTI.

This chain links TRBV29-1 with TRBJ2-7, with a possible D match to TRBD1 (5 bases). CDR3 length: 12 residues. V was cut by 4 bases and J by 3 bases, with 10 bases left in between. From germline, CDR1 is SQVTM and CDR2 ANQGSEA. CDR3 amino acids: CSVGTWVYEQYF. CDR3 DNA: TGCAGCGTTGGGACATGGGTCTACGAGCAGTACTTC.

The J gene is TRBJ2-1, the V gene TRBV10-2, with 8 positions matching TRBD2. Germline V gene lookup returns CDR1 WSHSY and CDR2 SAAADI. The trim removed 9 bases at V and 9 bases at J, leaving 13 bases unmatched. This CDR3 spans 14 amino acids. The CDR3, as DNA: TGCGCCAGTGCAGACGGGAGGGGGATCATTGAGCAGTTCTTC. As protein: CASADGRGIIEQFF.

In this sample, this clonotype turned up a few times. The conserved closing phenylalanine or tryptophan is absent in this CDR3, likely reflecting a read error. No DNA is shown, since the ends of the CDR3 on it are uncertain; the CDR3 is the one TCRdb lists. The V and J genes are TRBV6-1 and TRBJ2-3; TRBD2 reflects the table's D call only, with no check against the DNA. Germline loops: CDR1 MNHNS, CDR2 SASEGT. The CDR3 length is 15 residues, termini included. The chain's CDR3 is CASSGLAGGTDTLYL.

Of note for this clonotype: One end of the junction does not line up with germline, which may come from a read error. The chain joins TRBV11-2 to TRBJ2-4, with TRBD2 as a possible D gene (7 bases). The germline gives CDR1 SGHAT, CDR2 FQNNGV. The CDR3 consists of 14 residues. CDR3 bases: TGTACCAGCATCTACGGGGGGCGAGGAAACATTCAGTGCTTC. This sequence encodes CTSIYGGRGNIQCF. The full variable domain, in which reference TRBV11-2 and TRBJ2-4 provide the parts outside the CDR3, is EAGVAQSPRYKIIEKRQSVAFWCNPISGHATLYWYQQILGQGPKLLIQFQNNGVVDDSQLPKDRFSAERLKGVDSTLKIQPAKLEDSAVYLCTSIYGGRGNIQCFGAGTRLSVL.

Remarks on this clonotype: At one end the junction does not follow the germline gene, possibly because of a read error. The V gene is TRBV12-3 or TRBV12-4, the J gene TRBJ2-3; D possibly matches TRBD1 or TRBD2 (6 bases each). The CDR3 runs to 15 residues. The CDR3 loop is CARSTQGLSTDTQYF. In nucleotides, the CDR3 is TGTGCCAGGAGCACACAGGGACTTAGCACAGATACACAGTATTTT.

Note on this clonotype: This may be a read error, as it is one base from a much larger clone. The chain couples TRBV14 to TRBJ2-3; D is possibly TRBD2 (5 bases). V shed 2 bases and J shed 4 bases, with 16 bases lying between them. From germline, CDR1 is SGHDN and CDR2 FVKESK. CDR3 length: 16 residues. CDR3 coding DNA: TGTGCCAGCAGCCAACGACAATTAGGGAGCGCAGATACGCAGTATTTT. Protein sequence: CASSQRQLGSADTQYF.

The count of this clonotype is one. A read error may produce the germline difference seen at one junction end. The V gene is TRBV11-1, the J gene TRBJ2-7; D is unresolved. Germline V lookup: CDR1 SGHAT, CDR2 FQDESV (reference sequence). CDR3 length: 15 residues. CDR3 coding DNA: TGTGCCAGCAACTCCGCGGCAGATCCCTCCTACGAGCAGTATTTC. Protein product: CASNSAADPSYEQYF.

The chain links TRBV20-1 to TRBJ2-3, with D perhaps matching TRBD2 (5 bases). Germline V lookup: CDR1 DFQATT, CDR2 SNEGSKA (reference sequence). V was shortened by 6 bases and J by 15 bases, with 28 bases between the two germline ends. This CDR3 spans 14 amino acids. The CDR3 DNA reads TGCAGTGCGGTAGGCGGACTGGTTCTAGATACACATTATTTT. Protein: CSAVGGLVLDTHYF.

The chain carries TRBV20-1 and TRBJ2-7; D is unresolved. This CDR3 is 15 amino acids long. From germline, CDR1 is DFQATT and CDR2 SNEGSKA (reference sequence). V was clipped by 3 bases and J by 3 bases, with 18 bases between them. The CDR3 nucleotides are TGCAGTGCTAGGGCAACGGACCAACACATCTACGAGCAGTACTTC. Translation: CSARATDQHIYEQYF.

To note about this clonotype: The junction and the germline gene differ at one end; a read error may be behind it. The V call is TRBV11-2, the J call TRBJ1-1; 10 bases agree with TRBD1. The germline V gene has CDR1 SGHAT and CDR2 FQNNGV. This CDR3 is built from 16 residues. The CDR3 spells CASSHASETGGTEAIF. The CDR3 nucleotides read TGTGCCAGCAGCCACGCTTCCGAGACAGGGGGCACTGAAGCTATCTTT.

A word on this clonotype: This clone may be a read error of a much larger clone one base away. The chain joins TRBV20-1 to TRBJ1-1; a possible D gene is TRBD1 (5 bases). CDR3 size: 11 residues. The germline CDR1 and CDR2 sequences are DFQATT and SNEGSKA (reference sequence). CDR3 in DNA: TGCGGATACAGGAGGAACACTGAAGCTTTCTTT. Translating it yields CGYRRNTEAFF.

Concerning this clonotype: An end of the junction differs from the germline gene, which may be a read error. In nucleotides, the CDR3 is TGTTCCAGCAGTTTAAGGGCTGCCTACAATGAGCAATTCTTC. It is translated as CSSSLRAAYNEQFF. This sequence joins TRBV12-3 or TRBV12-4 and TRBJ2-1; no clear D. This CDR3 comprises 14 residues.

In DNA form, the CDR3 reads TGTGCCAGTACCTTAGACACGGTAGGAACCTTC. Translating it yields CASTLDTVGTF. The chain combines TRBV6-6 with TRBJ1-2; D gene unclear. The CDR3 is 11 residues long. V dropped 9 bases and J dropped 14 bases, with 19 bases sitting between them. The germline gives CDR1 MNHNY, CDR2 SVGAGI (reference sequence).

Notes on this clonotype: The CDR3 ends on some other residue instead of the conserved phenylalanine or tryptophan, so this is likely a read error. DNA of the CDR3: TGCGCCAGCAGTCAACCCCGGGCGGGGTCGCCCTCATACGAGCAGTACCTC. This codes for CASSQPRAGSPSYEQYL. The V and J genes are TRBV4-1 and TRBJ2-7; tentative D call: TRBD2 (6 bases). CDR1 and CDR2 from the germline V gene are MGHRA and YSYEKL. The CDR3 runs to 17 residues. Between the trimmed V and J ends, which lost 6 bases and 4 bases, there was a span of 25 bases.